This TCR beta chain is from a study of blood T cell repertoires in COVID-19. As processed by the authors: Amplifying reference gene primers gave estimates of nucleated cell counts. The assay was immunoSEQ multiplex PCR, and TCRdb's table has in-frame clones only and misses some. V and J calls and clone size come straight from that table; D and trimming were deduced from the DNA. The sample yields roughly 120,000 clones, about 85% seen once. Input material: peripheral blood. This TCR came from a human donor in a cohort sampled during active COVID-19.

CDR3 in DNA: TGTGCCAGCAGCCTTCCCGGGGAGCTGTTTTTT. Translating it yields CASSLPGELFF. The chain couples TRBV11-3 to TRBJ2-2; D gene unclear. The CDR3 is made up of 11 amino acids. Deletions cut 5 bases from V and 6 bases from J, with 4 bases between. Germline lookup yields CDR1 SGHNT and CDR2 YENEEA.